A single sample gave rise to the 15 T cell receptor beta chains below, sequenced in a study of blood T cell repertoires in COVID-19. The table came from immunoSEQ multiplex PCR; TCRdb's copy has only in-frame clones and leaves some out. The table lists around 400,000 clones, approximately 93% of them singletons. Sequenced sample: PBMCs or T cells enriched from blood (not recorded which). The receptors come from a woman aged 40 to 55 who had been exposed to COVID-19.

This sequence joins TRBV6-5 and TRBJ2-3; D is undetermined. This CDR3 is 11 amino acids long. V lost 7 bases and J 6 bases, leaving 8 bases between the germline ends. From germline, CDR1 is MNHEY and CDR2 SVGAGI. The DNA for the CDR3 is TGTGCCAGCACCATGGCCGATACGCAGTATTTT. Translation: CASTMADTQYF.

J is TRBJ1-3 and V is TRBV27; D gene uncertain. In germline, CDR1 is MNHEY, CDR2 SMNVEV (reference sequence). The CDR3 is 14 amino acids. V dropped 3 bases and J dropped 2 bases, with 8 bases sitting between them. The CDR3 region is CASSFSGAGNTIYF. The CDR3 DNA reads TGTGCCAGCAGTTTTTCGGGAGCTGGAAACACCATATATTTT.

The chain carries TRBV11-2 and TRBJ1-2; D not resolved. Germline V CDR1 and CDR2: SGHAT, FQNNGV. The CDR3 spans 13 residues. Trimming pared 2 bases from V and 8 bases from J, leaving 12 bases between. Here the CDR3 reads CASSLSQEGGYTF. The CDR3 nucleotides are TGTGCCAGCAGCTTATCGCAGGAGGGAGGCTACACCTTC.

This clone was detected once. The gene calls are TRBV5-1 and TRBJ2-2, with 7 bases that match TRBD2. Germline V gene data show CDR1 as SGHRS and CDR2 as YFSETQ. V gave up 6 bases and J gave up 1 base; unmatched junction bases: 24. This CDR3 is built from 21 residues. The CDR3 DNA sequence: TGCGCCAGCACAGTGGGACTACGTGCTAGTCGGCCTCTATTGAACACCGGGGAGCTGTTTTTT. Translation gives CASTVGLRASRPLLNTGELFF.

This clone was observed a few times. The chain employs TRBV11-3 and TRBJ2-7, with 8 positions matching TRBD1. Germline CDR1 reads SGHNT; CDR2 reads YENEEA. This CDR3 spans 12 amino acids. J lost 6 bases, V lost 10 bases, and 8 bases had no gene match. DNA for the CDR3: TGTGCCACCGCCGGGACAGGACTCGAGCAGTACTTC. It encodes CATAGTGLEQYF.

The J gene is TRBJ2-7, the V gene TRBV29-1, with 8 bases that match TRBD1. Germline V gene data show CDR1 as SQVTM and CDR2 as ANQGSEA. V lost 1 base to trimming and J lost 3 bases; unmatched junction nucleotides: 5. This CDR3 comprises 14 residues. This CDR3 is CSVEVSRGLYEQYF. For the CDR3, the DNA is TGCAGCGTTGAAGTATCCAGGGGGCTCTACGAGCAGTACTTC.

This chain joins TRBV18 and TRBJ2-7, with a weak D call TRBD1 (6 bases). The CDR3 is 14 residues long. Germline V gene data show CDR1 as KGHSH and CDR2 as LQKENI. V lost 11 bases and J lost 4, with 21 bases in between. CDR3 sequence (DNA): TGTGCCGCAACGGCCGAACAGGGTGGATACGAGCAGTACTTC. It specifies CAATAEQGGYEQYF.

The chain couples TRBV19 to TRBJ1-5; D unresolved. Germline V gives CDR1 LNHDA, CDR2 SQIVND (reference sequence). Trimming stripped 8 bases from V and 2 bases from J, with 19 bases between. CDR3 length: 16 amino acids. The CDR3 DNA sequence: TGTGCCAGTTCGGACTTGGGGAAAGGAGGCAATCAGCCCCAGCATTTT. Translated: CASSDLGKGGNQPQHF.

This clone was seen a single time. V gene TRBV7-9 combines with J gene TRBJ1-2, with 8 bases matching TRBD1. This CDR3 comprises 14 residues. Germline CDR1 SEHNR, CDR2 FQNEAQ (reference sequence). The J segment lost 7 bases and the V segment lost 5 bases, leaving 9 bases of the junction unmatched. This CDR3 is CASSLSDRGGGYTF. DNA for the CDR3: TGTGCCAGCAGCCTTAGTGACAGGGGTGGTGGCTACACCTTC.

The chain uses TRBV7-9 and TRBJ2-5; possible D gene TRBD1, 7 bases. Germline V gene sequence: CDR1 SEHNR, CDR2 FQNEAQ (reference sequence). The V end lost 0 bases, the J end lost 4 bases, and 12 bases lay between the germline ends. CDR3 size: 15 residues. The CDR3 reads CASSLARQGGETQYF. The CDR3 DNA reads TGTGCCAGCAGCTTAGCCAGACAGGGAGGAGAGACCCAGTACTTC.

The chain uses TRBV5-6 and TRBJ1-2, with 8 bases matching TRBD1. The germline CDR1 and CDR2 sequences are SGHDT and YYEEEE. V dropped 1 base and J dropped 0; count of bases not matched to a gene: 8. The CDR3 totals 17 residues. CDR3: CASSLRDRGRANYGYTF. Here the CDR3 DNA reads TGTGCCAGCAGCTTGCGTGACAGGGGTAGGGCTAACTATGGCTACACCTTC.

The chain carries TRBV7-2 and TRBJ1-2; no clear D. CDR3 size: 15 residues. CDR1 is SGHTA, CDR2 FQGNSA, per germline. V was clipped by 11 bases and J by 4 bases, with 23 bases between them. CDR3 DNA: TGTGCCTCGAACTACCTCCGGGTGGCCCTCTATGGCTACACCTTC. Translated, it gives CASNYLRVALYGYTF.

V gene TRBV5-1 combines with J gene TRBJ2-2, with a possible D match to TRBD1 (5 bases). This CDR3 is 13 amino acids long. Trimming left V 4 bases short and J 7 bases short, with 11 bases between. The germline V gene encodes CDR1 SGHRS and CDR2 YFSETQ. The CDR3 reads CASSLYQGGELFF. The CDR3 bases are TGCGCCAGCAGCCTATATCAGGGCGGGGAGCTGTTTTTT.

The chain has TRBV18 and TRBJ1-1, with D possibly being TRBD1 (6 bases). The CDR3 has 15 amino acids. V was clipped by 1 base and J by 5 bases, with 14 bases between them. Germline values: CDR1 KGHSH, CDR2 LQKENI. CDR3 in amino acids: CASSPQGGERTEAFF. Written as DNA, the CDR3 is TGTGCCAGCTCACCACAGGGGGGGGAGAGAACTGAAGCTTTCTTT.

V and J are TRBV3-1 (or the pseudogene TRBV3-2) and TRBJ2-7; 9 bases map to TRBD1. Germline CDR1 reads LGHDT; CDR2 reads YNNKEL (reference sequence). This CDR3 has 15 amino acids. J lost 10 bases, V lost 1 base, and 11 bases had no gene match. In nucleotides, the CDR3 is TGTGCCAGCAGCCAAGCCCGGGGGACAGGGTCGCCACAGTACTTC. Its translation is CASSQARGTGSPQYF.